The clone carrying this T cell receptor beta chain has ten or more counts. Its antigen is not identified. This sample stems from a study of molecular identifiers for immune sequencing clone quantification. Study-wide context: Replicate runs used RNA from approximately 20,000 or 100,000 naive CD8 cells, which was split five ways into aliquots, and four of those aliquots were then sequenced. Study-level points and caveats: Clones of above 20 RNA copies carried over 99% of effector molecules; in naive cells they carried under 1%.

It was with previously described methods and listed TCR primers that bulk TCR libraries were made. MiXCR, run by TCRdb on the PCR reads, gives a single entry per CDR3 protein. The profile shows some 320,000 distinct CDR3 sequences, 24% of them singletons. Input for naive CD8 libraries was about 19,000 to 1,100,000 sorted cells; the RNA fraction used was 10%, 30% or 50%. This CDR3 has 14 residues. The germline gives CDR1 LGHNA, CDR2 YSLEER. Trimming shortened V by 3 bases and J by 0 bases, and 9 bases separated the two germline ends. The specimen sequenced was naive CD8+ T cells from blood, with Jurkat cell RNA spiked in. Subset described: FACS-sorted CD8+CD4-CCR7+CD45RA+ naive T cells. This receptor was taken from a human donor in good health. Some libraries in this study had Jurkat cell RNA spiked in. This chain uses TRBV4-3 with TRBJ2-7; D remains ambiguous. The CDR3 nucleotides read TGCGCCAGCAGCCATACACAGAGCTCCTACGAGCAGTACTTC. This translates into CASSHTQSSYEQYF.